A selection of T cell receptor beta chains follows, all from one sample in a study of naive and memory T cell subsets. TCRdb fed the UMI-ligation and nested PCR reads into MiXCR, producing one record per CDR3 protein. In the table there are 120,000 or so distinct CDR3 sequences, 36% of which are singletons. Sequences were obtained from central memory CD4+ T cells from blood. Receptors originate from a human donor in good health. Both conserved end residues are part of each CDR3. D genes are given only for firm matches. Not all rows give a size; the values are once, few, many and, for expanded clones, a class.

CDR3 protein	CDR3 DNA	clone size	D gene	V gene	J gene
CASRLTSPNTGELFF	TGTGCCAGCAGACTAACTAGCCCGAACACCGGGGAGCTGTTTTTT	-	-	TRBV28	TRBJ2-2
CASSRGSAQYF	TGTGCCAGCAGTCGGGGCTCTGCGCAGTATTTT	-	-	TRBV28	TRBJ2-3
CASSLGGSSGSPFF	TGTGCCAGCAGCTTAGGCGGGTCTAGCGGGAGCCCCTTCTTC	-	TRBD2	TRBV7-9	TRBJ2-1
CASSLAGIHSGNTIYF	TGTGCCAGCAGCTTGGCCGGGATCCACTCTGGAAACACCATATATTTT	few	-	TRBV5-6	TRBJ1-3
CASGTGVSYEQYF	TGTGCCAGCGGGACGGGAGTGAGCTACGAGCAGTACTTC	-	-	TRBV6-6	TRBJ2-7
CASALGVSTDTQYF	TGTGCCAGCGCTCTAGGGGTTTCCACAGATACGCAGTATTTT	-	-	TRBV3-1	TRBJ2-3
CASSLAGRAPNSPLHF	TGTGCCAGCAGTTTAGCGGGCAGGGCCCCTAATTCACCCCTCCACTTT	-	-	TRBV12-3/TRBV12-4	TRBJ1-6
CASSLDLRLGQPQHF	TGTGCCAGCAGCTTAGATTTAAGGCTGGGTCAGCCCCAGCATTTT	-	-	TRBV7-2	TRBJ1-5
CASSSYANYGYTF	TGTGCCAGCAGTTCTTATGCTAACTATGGCTACACCTTC	-	-	TRBV6-5	TRBJ1-2
CASSKDRDYNEQFF	TGTGCCAGTAGTAAAGACAGGGATTACAATGAGCAGTTCTTC	few	TRBD1	TRBV19	TRBJ2-1
CASSLGVFNSPLHF	TGTGCCAGCAGCTTAGGGGTCTTTAATTCACCCCTCCACTTT	-	-	TRBV7-8	TRBJ1-6
CASSSSGLNTGELFF	TGTGCCAGTAGTTCTAGCGGGCTGAACACCGGGGAGCTGTTTTTT	-	TRBD2	TRBV19	TRBJ2-2
CASSQDTLLAKNIQYF	TGTGCCAGCAGCCAAGATACCCTCCTAGCCAAAAACATTCAGTACTTC	-	-	TRBV14	TRBJ2-4
CASSRTPNGDEQYF	TGTGCCAGCAGTCGGACCCCGAATGGAGACGAGCAGTACTTC	few	-	TRBV6-1	TRBJ2-7
CASSLRLAVNNEQFF	TGTGCCAGCAGCTTACGACTAGCTGTGAACAATGAGCAGTTCTTC	many	TRBD2	TRBV11-2	TRBJ2-1
CASGPSNGETQYF	TGTGCTAGTGGTCCGTCAAACGGCGAGACCCAGTACTTC	few	-	TRBV12-5	TRBJ2-5